This T cell receptor beta chain was observed in a study of T-cell reconstitution after alpha-beta-depleted transplantation in children (dated by TCRdb to 2016 to 2017). Study-wide context: Using TCR repertoire profiling, the study quantitatively followed how T-cell immune reconstitution unfolded in children after TCRalphabeta/CD19-depleted allogeneic hematopoietic cell transplantation.

CDR1 MNHNS and CDR2 SASEGT were looked up in the germline V gene. The CDR3 measures 14 amino acids from cysteine to phenylalanine. CDR3 DNA is the only sequence kept; it has 42 bases, read in frame from the first base. Germline trimming: 6 bases from V, 7 bases from J; junction bases outside gene matches: 10. For this clonotype: The antigen this receptor binds is unknown. Base qualities were left out, and no much larger clone turns up one base away.

Here is what the overall study found, with its caveats: Apparently early alphabetaT-cell count recovery about two months after transplant reportedly relied on only several hundred rapidly expanded clones derived from non-depleted graft cells. Hyperexpanded clone frequencies declined over subsequent months; after one year, T-cell counts and TCRbeta diversity were mostly attributed to newly produced T cells. In some patients, high TCRbeta diversity at day 60 was attributed to recipient T cells and intrathymic progenitors that had survived conditioning.

The meaning of the sample's treatment or condition label: allogeneic hematopoietic cell transplantation with graft depleted of TCRalphabeta T cells and CD19 B cells. TCRalphabeta/CD19-depleted allogeneic hematopoietic cell grafts were given to the transplant recipients, all of whom were children. To prepare the library, PCR was applied. The run used an Illumina HiSeq 2500. Molecular barcoding was employed in the preparation of TCR libraries, with unique molecular identifiers being used to normalize TCRbeta repertoire quantification. In-frame beta chains were kept once TCRdb had trimmed the public reads at Q25 with fastp and called clones with MiXCR. Rows are combined by CDR3 protein, so each entry shows the most common genes and DNA. The sample records more than 400,000 distinct CDR3 sequences, around two fifths of which are singletons. Roughly 27% of the sample belongs to the ten largest clones.

Recombination linked TRBV6-1 to TRBJ1-2; 8 of the junction bases match TRBD1. The sequenced sample was PBMCs, obtained before TCRalphabeta/CD19-depleted stem cell transplant. The sequence was obtained from a girl aged 2-10 years with aplastic anemia, due to receive a stem cell transplant. This receptor has the CDR3 CASSPEGTGGGYTF. The nucleotides are TGTGCCAGCAGCCCAGAGGGGACAGGAGGTGGCTACACCTTC.